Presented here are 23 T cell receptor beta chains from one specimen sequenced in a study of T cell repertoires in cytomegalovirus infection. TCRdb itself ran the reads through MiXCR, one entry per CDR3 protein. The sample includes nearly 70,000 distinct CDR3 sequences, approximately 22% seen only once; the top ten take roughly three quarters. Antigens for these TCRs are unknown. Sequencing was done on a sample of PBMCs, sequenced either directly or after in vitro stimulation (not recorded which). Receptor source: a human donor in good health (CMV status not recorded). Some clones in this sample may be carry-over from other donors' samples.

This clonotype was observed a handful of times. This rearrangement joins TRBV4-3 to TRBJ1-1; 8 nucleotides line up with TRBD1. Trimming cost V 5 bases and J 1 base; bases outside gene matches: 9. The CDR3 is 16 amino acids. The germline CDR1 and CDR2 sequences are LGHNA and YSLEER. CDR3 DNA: TGCGCCAGCAGCGCCCAGGCAGGGGGCGGGAACACTGAAGCTTTCTTT. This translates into CASSAQAGGGNTEAFF.

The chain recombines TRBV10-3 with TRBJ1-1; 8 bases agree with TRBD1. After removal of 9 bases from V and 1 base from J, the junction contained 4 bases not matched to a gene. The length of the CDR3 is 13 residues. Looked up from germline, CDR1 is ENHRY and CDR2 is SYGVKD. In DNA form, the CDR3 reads TGTGCCATATTGGGGACAGGGAACACTGAAGCTTTCTTT. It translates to CAILGTGNTEAFF.

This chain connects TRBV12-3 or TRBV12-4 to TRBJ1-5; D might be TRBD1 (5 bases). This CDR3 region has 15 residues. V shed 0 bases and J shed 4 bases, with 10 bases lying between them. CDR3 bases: TGTGCCAGCAGTTTAGCGAGACAGATTAATCAGCCCCAGCATTTT. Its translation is CASSLARQINQPQHF.

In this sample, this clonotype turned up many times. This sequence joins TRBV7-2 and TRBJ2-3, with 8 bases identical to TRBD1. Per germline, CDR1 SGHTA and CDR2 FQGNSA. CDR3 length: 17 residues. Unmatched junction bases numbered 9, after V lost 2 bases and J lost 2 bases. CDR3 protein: CASSLKGQGYFTDTQYF. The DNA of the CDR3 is TGTGCCAGCAGCTTAAAAGGACAGGGATACTTCACAGATACGCAGTATTTT.

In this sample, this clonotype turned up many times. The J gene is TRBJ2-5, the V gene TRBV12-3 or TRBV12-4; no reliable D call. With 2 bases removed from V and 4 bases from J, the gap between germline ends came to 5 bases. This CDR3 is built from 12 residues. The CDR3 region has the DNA TGTGCCAGCAGTTTAAATCTAGAGACCCAGTACTTC. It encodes CASSLNLETQYF.

CDR3 nucleotides: TGTGCCACCAGCAGAGCCGGATTTTTTCAAGATACGCAGTATTTT. It yields the protein CATSRAGFFQDTQYF. This chain connects TRBV15 to TRBJ2-3, with D unclear. The CDR3 has 15 residues. Per germline, CDR1 LNHNV and CDR2 YYDKDF (reference sequence). The V and J ends lost 1 base and 5 bases respectively, with 13 bases between them.

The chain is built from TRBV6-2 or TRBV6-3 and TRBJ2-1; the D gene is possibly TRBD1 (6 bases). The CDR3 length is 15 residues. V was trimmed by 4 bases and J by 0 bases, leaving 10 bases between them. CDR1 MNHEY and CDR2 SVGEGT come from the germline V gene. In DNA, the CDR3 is TGTGCCAGCAGTTTCAGGGGCCCCTCCTACAATGAGCAGTTCTTC. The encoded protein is CASSFRGPSYNEQFF.

The CDR3 DNA sequence: TGTGCCAGCAGTTTTCCGTGGGACAGGGATGGGGAGCTGTTTTTT. Its protein is CASSFPWDRDGELFF. V is TRBV27 and J is TRBJ2-2; 9 nucleotides align to TRBD1. Per germline, CDR1 MNHEY and CDR2 SMNVEV (reference sequence). Losses at the gene ends were 3 bases for V and 8 bases for J; bases not matched to a gene: 7. This CDR3 region has 15 residues.

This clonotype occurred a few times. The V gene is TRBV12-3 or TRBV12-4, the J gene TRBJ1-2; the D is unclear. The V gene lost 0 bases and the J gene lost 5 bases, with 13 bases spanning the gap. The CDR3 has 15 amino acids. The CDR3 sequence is CASSLARRTPYGYTF. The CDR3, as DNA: TGTGCCAGCAGTTTAGCGCGACGGACTCCATATGGCTACACCTTC.

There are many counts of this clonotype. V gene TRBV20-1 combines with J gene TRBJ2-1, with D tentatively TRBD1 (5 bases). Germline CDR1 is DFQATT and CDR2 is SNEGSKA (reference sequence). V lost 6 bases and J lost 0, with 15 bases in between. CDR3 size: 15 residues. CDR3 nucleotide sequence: TGCAGTGCCATCCGACAGCCCGTCTCCTACAATGAGCAGTTCTTC. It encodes CSAIRQPVSYNEQFF.

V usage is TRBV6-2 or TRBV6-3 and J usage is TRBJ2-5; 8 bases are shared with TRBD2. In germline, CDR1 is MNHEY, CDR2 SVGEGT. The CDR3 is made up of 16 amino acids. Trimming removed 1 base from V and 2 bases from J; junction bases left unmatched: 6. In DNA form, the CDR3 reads TGTGCCAGCAGTTACTTCGGGGGACTAGTTCAAGAGACCCAGTACTTC. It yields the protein CASSYFGGLVQETQYF.

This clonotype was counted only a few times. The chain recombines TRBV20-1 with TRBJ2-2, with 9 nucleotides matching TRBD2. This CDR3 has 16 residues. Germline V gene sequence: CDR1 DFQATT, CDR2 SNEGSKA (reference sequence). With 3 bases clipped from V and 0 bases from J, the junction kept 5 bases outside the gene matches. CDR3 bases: TGCAGTGCTAGTCTAATAGCGGGAGCGAACACCGGGGAGCTGTTTTTT. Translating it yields CSASLIAGANTGELFF.

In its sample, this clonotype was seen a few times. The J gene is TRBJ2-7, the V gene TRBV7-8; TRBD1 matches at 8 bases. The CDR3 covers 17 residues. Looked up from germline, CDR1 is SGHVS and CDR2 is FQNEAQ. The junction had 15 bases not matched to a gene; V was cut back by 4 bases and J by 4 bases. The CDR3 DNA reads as TGTGCCAGCAGCTACCGTGCGACAGGGGTCCTTGTTTACGAGCAGTACGTC. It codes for CASSYRATGVLVYEQYV.

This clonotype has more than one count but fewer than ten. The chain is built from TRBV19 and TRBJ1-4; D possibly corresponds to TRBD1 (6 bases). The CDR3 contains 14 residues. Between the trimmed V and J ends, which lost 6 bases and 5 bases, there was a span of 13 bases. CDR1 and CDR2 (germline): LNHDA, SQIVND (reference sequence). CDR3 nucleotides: TGTGCCAGTAGGCTTACAGGGTCCAATGAAAAACTGTTTTTT. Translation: CASRLTGSNEKLFF.

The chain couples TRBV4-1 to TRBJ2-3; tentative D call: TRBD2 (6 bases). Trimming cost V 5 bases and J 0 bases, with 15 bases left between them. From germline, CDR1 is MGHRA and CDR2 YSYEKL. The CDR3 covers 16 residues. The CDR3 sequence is CASSSGTAASTDTQYF. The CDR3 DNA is TGCGCCAGCAGCTCCGGGACTGCTGCTAGCACAGATACGCAGTATTTT.

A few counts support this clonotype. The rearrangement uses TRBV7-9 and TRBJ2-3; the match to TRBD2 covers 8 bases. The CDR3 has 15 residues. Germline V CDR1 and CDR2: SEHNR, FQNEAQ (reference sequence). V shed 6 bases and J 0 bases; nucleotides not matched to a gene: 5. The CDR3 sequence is CASRRTSSSTDTQYF. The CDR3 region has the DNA TGTGCCAGCAGAAGGACTAGCAGCAGCACAGATACGCAGTATTTT.

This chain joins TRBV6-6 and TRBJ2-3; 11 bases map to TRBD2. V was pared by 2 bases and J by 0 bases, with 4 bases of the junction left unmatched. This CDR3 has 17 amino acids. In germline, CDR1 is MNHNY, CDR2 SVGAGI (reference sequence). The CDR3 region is CASSYQGTSGSTDTQYF. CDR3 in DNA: TGTGCCAGCAGTTACCAAGGGACTAGCGGAAGCACAGATACGCAGTATTTT.

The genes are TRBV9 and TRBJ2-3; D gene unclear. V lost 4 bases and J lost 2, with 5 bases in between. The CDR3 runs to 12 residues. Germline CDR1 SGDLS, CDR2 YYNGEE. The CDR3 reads CASSTYTDTQYF. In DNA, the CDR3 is TGTGCCAGCAGCACCTACACAGATACGCAGTATTTT.

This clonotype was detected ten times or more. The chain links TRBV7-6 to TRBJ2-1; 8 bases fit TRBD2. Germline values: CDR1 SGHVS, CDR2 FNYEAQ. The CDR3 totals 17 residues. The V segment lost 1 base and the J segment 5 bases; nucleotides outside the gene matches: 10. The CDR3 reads CASSLGAGTRGDNEQFF. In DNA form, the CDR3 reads TGTGCCAGCAGCTTAGGGGCCGGGACTAGGGGGGACAATGAGCAGTTCTTC.

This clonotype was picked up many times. The chain's CDR3 is CASSYPTGFGIETQYF. In nucleotides, the CDR3 is TGTGCCAGCAGCTACCCCACAGGTTTTGGAATTGAGACCCAGTACTTC. The V and J genes are TRBV6-1 and TRBJ2-5, with D tentatively TRBD1 (5 bases). The germline V and J ends were trimmed by 6 bases and 5 bases, with 22 bases remaining between them. Looked up from germline, CDR1 is MNHNS and CDR2 is SASEGT. This CDR3 contains 16 residues.

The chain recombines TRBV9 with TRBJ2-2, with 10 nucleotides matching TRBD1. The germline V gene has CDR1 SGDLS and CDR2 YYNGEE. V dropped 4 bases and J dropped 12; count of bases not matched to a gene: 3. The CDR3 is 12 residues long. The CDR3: CASSLTGGKLFF. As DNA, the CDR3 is TGTGCCAGCAGCCTGACAGGGGGCAAGCTGTTTTTT. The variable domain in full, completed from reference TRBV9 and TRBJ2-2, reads DSGVTQTPKHLITATGQRVTLRCSPRSGDLSVYWYQQSLDQGLQFLIQYYNGEERAKGNILERFSAQQFPDLHSELNLSSLELGDSALYFCASSLTGGKLFFGEGSRLTVL.

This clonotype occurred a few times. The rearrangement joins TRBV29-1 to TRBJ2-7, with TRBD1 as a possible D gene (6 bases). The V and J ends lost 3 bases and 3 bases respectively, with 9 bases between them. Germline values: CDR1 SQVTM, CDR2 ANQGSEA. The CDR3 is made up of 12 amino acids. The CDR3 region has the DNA TGCAGCGTTGAGGGACAAGGCTACGAGCAGTACTTC. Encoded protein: CSVEGQGYEQYF.

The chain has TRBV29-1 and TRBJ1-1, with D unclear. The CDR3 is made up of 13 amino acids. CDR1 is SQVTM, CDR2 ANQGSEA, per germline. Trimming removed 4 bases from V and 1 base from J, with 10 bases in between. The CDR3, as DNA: TGCAGCGTTGCACAGACGGGGAACACTGAAGCTTTCTTT. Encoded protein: CSVAQTGNTEAFF.